Listed below are T cell receptor beta chains from one sample, sequenced in a study of radiotherapy plus CTLA-4 blockade in lung cancer. Produced via immunoSEQ multiplex PCR; TCRdb's table is partial and in-frame only. The sample has roughly 130,000 clones, 85% to 90% seen once. This specimen was peripheral blood, taken from a patient treated with radiotherapy plus ipilimumab. These receptors all come from a human donor with non-small cell lung cancer that progressed on radiotherapy plus ipilimumab. Both conserved end residues are part of each CDR3. Each record gives: clone size, D gene, J gene, V gene, CDR3 protein, CDR3 DNA. D genes are given only for firm matches. Expanded clones are given a class, and other clones once, few, many or no size at all.

few	NA	TRBJ1-1	TRBV7-3	CASSLTPGVTEAFF	TGTGCCAGCAGCTTAACCCCAGGGGTGACTGAAGCTTTCTTT
NA	NA	TRBJ1-1	TRBV6-1	CASSDQGNTEAFF	TGTGCCAGCAGTGATCAGGGGAACACTGAAGCTTTCTTT
once	NA	TRBJ2-7	TRBV6-1	CATHYLNRAYEQYF	TGTGCCACTCACTACTTGAACAGGGCCTACGAGCAGTACTTC
NA	NA	TRBJ2-2	TRBV19	CASTTRVVPGELFF	TGTGCCAGTACCACGCGGGTAGTTCCCGGGGAGCTGTTTTTT
NA	NA	TRBJ1-5	TRBV27	CASSLSAGGFSNQPQHF	TGTGCCAGCAGTTTATCAGCGGGGGGATTTAGCAATCAGCCCCAGCATTTT
NA	NA	TRBJ2-6	TRBV7-2	CASSPNIGVGSGANVLTF	TGTGCCAGCAGCCCGAACATCGGGGTTGGCTCTGGGGCCAACGTCCTGACTTTC
NA	TRBD1	TRBJ2-7	TRBV2	CASTRGLEQYF	TGTGCCAGCACCAGGGGGCTCGAGCAGTACTTC
once	NA	TRBJ1-1	TRBV7-6	CASSSQTAEAFF	TGTGCCAGCAGCTCCCAGACCGCTGAAGCTTTCTTT
NA	NA	TRBJ2-7	TRBV5-3	CARSLGGWHEQYF	TGTGCCAGAAGCTTGGGTGGGTGGCACGAGCAGTACTTC
NA	TRBD2	TRBJ2-1	TRBV11-2	CASSLFWTSGRDNEQFF	TGTGCCAGCAGCTTGTTTTGGACTAGCGGGAGGGACAATGAGCAGTTCTTC
NA	TRBD1	TRBJ2-3	TRBV27	CASSLSLPGGQSTDTQYF	TGTGCCAGCAGTTTATCCCTCCCAGGGGGCCAAAGCACAGATACGCAGTATTTT
NA	NA	TRBJ1-1	TRBV2	CASSRVAINTEAFF	TGTGCCAGCAGCCGGGTGGCCATTAACACTGAAGCTTTCTTT
NA	NA	TRBJ2-3	TRBV2	CASSEALLGAGGDTQYF	TGTGCCAGCAGTGAAGCGCTTCTCGGGGCAGGGGGGGATACGCAGTATTTT
NA	TRBD2	TRBJ2-7	TRBV10-2	CASRLAETYEQYF	TGCGCCAGCCGACTAGCAGAGACCTACGAGCAGTACTTC
NA	NA	TRBJ1-1	TRBV6-5	CASSEKGWSREAFF	TGTGCCAGCAGTGAAAAGGGTTGGAGTCGGGAAGCTTTCTTT
NA	NA	TRBJ2-7	TRBV6-1	CASTIERQAYEQYF	TGTGCCAGCACAATTGAGAGGCAGGCCTACGAGCAGTACTTC
NA	NA	TRBJ1-4	TRBV7-9	CASSSIPSNEKLFF	TGTGCCAGCAGCTCCATCCCGTCGAATGAAAAACTGTTTTTT
NA	NA	TRBJ2-3	TRBV10-3	CAISVDTQYF	TGTGCCATCAGTGTGGATACGCAGTATTTT
NA	TRBD2	TRBJ2-3	TRBV2	CASSLQGLAGADTQYF	TGTGCCAGCAGCCTCCAGGGACTAGCGGGAGCCGATACGCAGTATTTT
NA	NA	TRBJ2-3	TRBV15	CATSRAGGRGRDTQYF	TGTGCCACCAGCAGAGCCGGGGGTAGGGGCCGAGATACGCAGTATTTT
NA	NA	TRBJ1-4	TRBV11-2	CASSSTLSDSLGQLFF	TGTGCCAGCAGCTCAACTCTATCAGACAGTTTGGGGCAACTGTTTTTT
NA	TRBD1	TRBJ1-1	TRBV6-5	CASSYGRGPNTEAFF	TGTGCCAGCAGTTACGGCAGGGGGCCGAACACTGAAGCTTTCTTT
NA	NA	TRBJ1-5	TRBV27	CASSLHGDYSNQPQHF	TGTGCCAGCAGTTTACACGGAGATTATAGCAATCAGCCCCAGCATTTT
NA	NA	TRBJ2-3	TRBV5-4	CASGEDTQYF	TGTGCCAGCGGGGAAGATACGCAGTATTTT
NA	NA	TRBJ2-1	TRBV29-1	CSVELELPLYNEQFF	TGCAGCGTTGAATTGGAGCTCCCCCTCTACAATGAGCAGTTCTTC
NA	TRBD1	TRBJ1-5	TRBV6-1	CASGTGDNQPQHF	TGTGCCAGCGGGACAGGGGACAATCAGCCCCAGCATTTT
NA	NA	TRBJ2-3	TRBV7-2	CASSLVAGRGDTQYF	TGTGCCAGCAGCTTAGTTGCAGGAAGGGGAGATACGCAGTATTTT
NA	TRBD1	TRBJ2-5	TRBV12-5	CASGRDRAETQYF	TGTGCTAGTGGTCGGGACAGGGCAGAGACCCAGTACTTC
NA	NA	TRBJ1-2	TRBV7-2	CASSGQGGVAYGYTF	TGTGCCAGCAGCGGGCAGGGAGGGGTCGCCTATGGCTACACCTTC
NA	TRBD2	TRBJ2-7	TRBV7-9	CASSLLGGAERETHGEQYF	TGTGCCAGCAGCCTCCTCGGGGGGGCAGAGCGGGAGACCCACGGGGAGCAGTACTTC
NA	NA	TRBJ1-3	TRBV20-1	CSGDDGNTIYF	TGCAGTGGGGATGATGGAAACACCATATATTTT
NA	NA	TRBJ1-5	TRBV7-8	CASSLVGFQPQHF	TGTGCCAGCAGCCTAGTGGGGTTTCAGCCCCAGCATTTT
NA	TRBD1	TRBJ2-2	TRBV18	CASSPRDRGRFTGELFF	TGTGCCAGCTCACCAAGGGACAGGGGGCGTTTCACCGGGGAGCTGTTTTTT
NA	NA	TRBJ1-1	TRBV5-1	CASSLADGRRAFF	TGCGCCAGCAGCTTGGCCGACGGGCGGCGGGCTTTCTTT
once	NA	TRBJ1-2	TRBV28	CASRITKESGDTF	TGTGCCAGCAGGATCACTAAGGAGTCGGGCGACACCTTC
NA	NA	TRBJ1-2	TRBV11-2	CASSPRGQANYGYTF	TGTGCCAGCAGCCCCCGGGGCCAAGCTAACTATGGCTACACCTTC